This T cell receptor beta chain stems from a study of T cell changes during pregnancy in multiple sclerosis. Assay: immunoSEQ multiplex PCR; the TCRdb copy retains only in-frame clones and omits some. The sample records about 80,000 clones, about 91% being singletons. This clone was seen just once. CDR3 length: 13 amino acids. The sequence was obtained from a female donor with multiple sclerosis, enrolled in a pregnancy study. The sample in question was peripheral blood, obtained before pregnancy. The chain uses TRBV21-1 and TRBJ1-5; the table's D call of TRBD1 was not tested on the DNA. TRBV21-1 is a documented pseudogene. The CDR3 loop reads CASSKPGDEPQHF. The CDR3 DNA reads TGTGCCAGCAGCAAACCAGGGGACGAACCCCAGCATTTT.